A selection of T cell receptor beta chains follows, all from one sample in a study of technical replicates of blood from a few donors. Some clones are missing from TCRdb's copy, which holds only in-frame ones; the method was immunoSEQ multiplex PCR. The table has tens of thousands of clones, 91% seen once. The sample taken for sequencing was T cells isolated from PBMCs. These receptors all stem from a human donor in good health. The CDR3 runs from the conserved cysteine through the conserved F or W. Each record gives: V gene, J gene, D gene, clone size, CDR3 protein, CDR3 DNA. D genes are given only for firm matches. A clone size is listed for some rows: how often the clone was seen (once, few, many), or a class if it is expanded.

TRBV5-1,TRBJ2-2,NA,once,CASSFDPRGTGELFF,TGCGCCAGCAGCTTTGACCCTCGAGGCACCGGGGAGCTGTTTTTT
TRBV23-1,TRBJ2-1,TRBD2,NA,CASSRPGTSGGNEQFF,TGCGCCAGCAGTCGACCCGGGACTAGCGGGGGAAATGAGCAGTTCTTC
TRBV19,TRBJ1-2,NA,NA,CASSIRRQGSSYGYTF,TGTGCCAGTAGTATTCGGCGGCAGGGGAGTAGCTATGGCTACACCTTC
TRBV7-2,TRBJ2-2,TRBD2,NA,CASSLLAGGPRDTGELFF,TGTGCCAGCAGCTTACTAGCGGGAGGGCCCCGTGACACCGGGGAGCTGTTTTTT
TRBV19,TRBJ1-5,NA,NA,CASSYFSNQPQHF,TGTGCCAGTAGTTACTTTAGCAATCAGCCCCAGCATTTT
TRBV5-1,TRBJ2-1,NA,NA,CASRGAATYNEQFF,TGCGCCAGCAGAGGAGCAGCCACCTACAATGAGCAGTTCTTC
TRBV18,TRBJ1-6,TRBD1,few,CASLLQGQYNSPLHF,TGTGCCAGCCTACTCCAGGGACAGTATAATTCACCCCTCCACTTT
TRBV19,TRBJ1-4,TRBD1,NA,CASSATGNTNEKLFF,TGTGCCAGTAGTGCGACAGGGAATACTAATGAAAAACTGTTTTTT
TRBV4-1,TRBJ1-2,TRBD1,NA,CASSQVPQGAGYGYTF,TGCGCCAGCAGCCAAGTCCCACAGGGGGCGGGCTATGGCTACACCTTC
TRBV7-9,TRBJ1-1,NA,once,CASSLVIWGGNTEAFF,TGTGCCAGCAGCTTAGTCATCTGGGGGGGAAACACTGAAGCTTTCTTT
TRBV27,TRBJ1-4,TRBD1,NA,CASSPIPGQTNEKLFF,TGTGCCAGCAGTCCAATCCCGGGACAGACTAATGAAAAACTGTTTTTT
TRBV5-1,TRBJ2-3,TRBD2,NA,CASSPRTGGPTDTQYF,TGCGCCAGCAGCCCCAGAACGGGAGGGCCCACAGATACGCAGTATTTT